This entry concerns a single TCR beta chain. V shed 5 bases, J shed 5 bases, and the junction held 8 bases outside the gene matches. CDR3 size: 16 residues. Germline CDR1 reads MDHEN; CDR2 reads SYDVKM. The sample originates from a study of blood T cell repertoires in COVID-19. Study background: Both acute and convalescent COVID-19 samples were obtained from the United States, Italy and Spain.

Participants came from around 25 US areas, aged about 18 to 100 years. Each participant's cohort was designated according to participant-reported clinical history. The repertoire was sequenced with immunoSEQ multiplex PCR; TCRdb's copy has only in-frame clones and lacks some. There are 300,000 to 450,000 clones in the sample; around nine tenths occur only once, and 1% lies in the top ten. The gene calls are TRBV28 and TRBJ2-7, with 14 nucleotides matching TRBD2. The sample comprised PBMCs or T cells enriched from blood (not recorded which). This sequence originates from a woman in her thirties who had been exposed to COVID-19. CDR3 DNA: TGTGCCAGCAGTGCCGGGACTAGCGGGAGAAGGAACGAGCAGTACTTC. This encodes CASSAGTSGRRNEQYF.